One sample yielded the 24 T cell receptor beta chains listed below, sequenced in a study of blood T cell repertoires in COVID-19. Assay used: immunoSEQ multiplex PCR; TCRdb lists only in-frame clones, some missing. The sample comprises hundreds of thousands of clones, 75% to 90% of which are singletons, and more than 0.95% rests with the top ten. The sample consisted of PBMCs or T cells enriched from blood (not recorded which). The source of these receptors is a man younger than 40 who had recovered from COVID-19.

The rearrangement links TRBV11-2 to TRBJ1-6; D is unresolved. The germline gives CDR1 SGHAT, CDR2 FQNNGV. The CDR3 runs to 17 residues. V was clipped by 0 bases and J by 10 bases, with 19 bases between them. This CDR3 is CASSLDGGPLGSSPLHF. DNA of the CDR3: TGTGCCAGCAGCTTAGATGGAGGTCCGCTGGGCTCATCACCCCTCCACTTT.

This clone was counted only a few times. This chain uses TRBV19 with TRBJ1-3; possibly TRBD1 for D (6 bases). CDR1 and CDR2 (germline): LNHDA, SQIVND (reference sequence). CDR3 length equals 14 residues. V gave up 5 bases and J gave up 1 base, with 9 bases separating them. The CDR3 sequence is CASSLRGSGNTIYF. DNA for the CDR3: TGTGCCAGTAGTCTAAGGGGGTCTGGAAACACCATATATTTT.

The rearrangement joins TRBV5-1 to TRBJ2-1; the D gene is possibly TRBD1 (5 bases). CDR3 length: 14 residues. The V end lost 1 base, the J end lost 6 bases, and 11 bases lay between the germline ends. Germline V CDR1 and CDR2: SGHRS, YFSETQ. CDR3 residues: CASSLSQGGNEQFF. The CDR3 region has the DNA TGCGCCAGCAGCTTGTCTCAGGGTGGCAATGAGCAGTTCTTC. The variable domain in full, completed from reference TRBV5-1 and TRBJ2-1, reads KAGVTQTPRYLIKTRGQQVTLSCSPISGHRSVSWYQQTPGQGLQFLFEYFSETQRNKGNFPGRFSGRQFSNSRSEMNVSTLELGDSALYLCASSLSQGGNEQFFGPGTRLTVL.

This chain uses TRBV29-1 with TRBJ2-1; TRBD2 aligns across 7 bases. The junction had 7 bases not matched to a gene; V was cut back by 6 bases and J by 11 bases. CDR3 length: 11 residues. Germline loops: CDR1 SQVTM, CDR2 ANQGSEA. The CDR3 region has the DNA TGCAGCGTCCCCGGGACTATTAAGCAGTTCTTC. Translated, it gives CSVPGTIKQFF.

The gene calls are TRBV28 and TRBJ2-2; D not certain. Germline CDR1 and CDR2: MDHEN and SYDVKM. The CDR3 has 13 amino acids. V was trimmed by 6 bases and J by 4 bases, leaving 9 bases between them. Here the CDR3 DNA reads TGTGCCAGCAGACCTATAAGCACCGGGGAGCTGTTTTTT. This translates into CASRPISTGELFF.

This sequence joins TRBV28 and TRBJ2-7, with D maybe TRBD1 (5 bases). Deletions cut 5 bases from V and 1 base from J, with 15 bases between. The CDR3 is 15 amino acids. CDR1 and CDR2 (germline): MDHEN, SYDVKM. CDR3 nucleotide sequence: TGTGCCAGCAGTCTCCGAACCGACAGATCCTACGAGCAGTACTTC. Translated, it gives CASSLRTDRSYEQYF.

This chain connects TRBV19 to TRBJ2-1; 8 nucleotides agree with TRBD2. V trimming: 3 bases; J trimming: 0 bases; junction bases outside the gene matches: 7. Germline CDR1 LNHDA, CDR2 SQIVND (reference sequence). The CDR3 is 17 residues long. CDR3 residues: CASSIFAGGDSYNEQFF. The CDR3 DNA reads TGTGCCAGTAGTATTTTCGCGGGAGGCGACTCCTACAATGAGCAGTTCTTC.

The table lists this clone with a count of one. This sequence joins TRBV19 and TRBJ1-1; 7 bases align to TRBD1. The CDR3 is 15 amino acids. The ends lost 3 bases at V and 2 bases at J; junction bases unmatched: 6. Germline V gene sequence: CDR1 LNHDA, CDR2 SQIVND (reference sequence). CDR3 coding DNA: TGTGCCAGTAGTATCCTGGGACAGCTAAACACTGAAGCTTTCTTT. This sequence encodes CASSILGQLNTEAFF.

The chain uses TRBV6-5 and TRBJ1-2; D is possibly TRBD1 (6 bases). Germline V gene lookup returns CDR1 MNHEY and CDR2 SVGAGI. The CDR3 sequence is 14 residues long. Trimming left V 5 bases short and J 3 bases short, with 13 bases between. In DNA form, the CDR3 reads TGTGCCAGCAGTCTTACAGGGTCTTACTATGGCTACACCTTC. Protein sequence: CASSLTGSYYGYTF.

The chain is built from TRBV6-5 and TRBJ1-1; 9 bases are a match to TRBD1. Germline V gives CDR1 MNHEY, CDR2 SVGAGI. V shed 5 bases, J shed 2 bases, and the junction held 3 bases outside the gene matches. The CDR3 is 14 amino acids. The CDR3 DNA reads TGTGCCAGCAGTCCGGACAGGGGTAACACTGAAGCTTTCTTT. It codes for CASSPDRGNTEAFF.

This rearrangement joins TRBV5-4 to TRBJ1-1; D remains ambiguous. Germline CDR1 and CDR2: SGHNT and YYREEE (reference sequence). The CDR3 contains 13 residues. V was trimmed by 5 bases and J by 4 bases, leaving 12 bases between them. This CDR3 reads CASRPGLATEAFF. The CDR3 nucleotides read TGTGCCAGCAGGCCCGGGTTGGCCACTGAAGCTTTCTTT.

The rearrangement joins TRBV5-6 to TRBJ1-1; D is uncertain. Germline CDR1 and CDR2: SGHDT and YYEEEE. CDR3 length equals 15 residues. V was clipped by 1 base and J by 1 base, with 11 bases between them. Here the CDR3 DNA reads TGTGCCAGCAGCTTGCGGGGATATCCGAACACTGAAGCTTTCTTT. Protein sequence: CASSLRGYPNTEAFF.

The chain is built from TRBV7-8 and TRBJ2-7, with a weak D call TRBD1 (5 bases). Germline V lookup: CDR1 SGHVS, CDR2 FQNEAQ. The CDR3 sequence is 15 residues long. V was shortened by 2 bases and J by 3 bases, with 14 bases between the two germline ends. The CDR3 nucleotides read TGTGCCAGCAGCTTACCGGGTGGGGCCGGCTACGAGCAGTACTTC. This codes for CASSLPGGAGYEQYF.

The rearrangement links TRBV5-1 to TRBJ1-6; D gene unclear. Per the germline V gene, CDR1 is SGHRS and CDR2 is YFSETQ. With 0 bases removed from V and 0 bases from J, the gap between germline ends came to 10 bases. The CDR3 covers 17 residues. CDR3 in DNA: TGCGCCAGCAGCTTGGATCACACCATCTCCTATAATTCACCCCTCCACTTT. Amino acids: CASSLDHTISYNSPLHF.

As to this clone: At the DNA level, this CDR3 is encoded by other sequences in the same sample as well. The chain couples TRBV29-1 to TRBJ1-2; possibly TRBD1 for D (5 bases). This CDR3 has 11 amino acids. V was pared by 4 bases and J by 2 bases, with 5 bases between. Looked up from germline, CDR1 is SQVTM and CDR2 is ANQGSEA. This CDR3 reads CSVGQNYGYTF. CDR3 DNA sequence: TGCAGCGTTGGACAGAACTATGGCTACACCTTC.

V and J are TRBV21-1 and TRBJ1-1; the table's D call of TRBD1 was not tested on the DNA. TRBV21-1 is deemed a pseudogene. The CDR3 spans 16 residues. The CDR3 sequence: CASSKVRQALIGEAFF. The CDR3 DNA reads as TGTGCCAGCAGCAAAGTGAGACAGGCCCTAATAGGTGAAGCTTTCTTT.

This rearrangement joins TRBV28 to TRBJ2-5; D unclear. V was pared by 3 bases and J by 6 bases, with 8 bases between. Germline CDR1 and CDR2: MDHEN and SYDVKM. The CDR3 is 12 amino acids. CDR3 amino acids: CASSFSEQTQYF. The CDR3 coding sequence is TGTGCCAGCAGTTTTTCAGAACAGACCCAGTACTTC.

The chain carries TRBV7-8 and TRBJ2-7; 9 bases align to TRBD1. This CDR3 contains 14 residues. Trimming cost V 6 bases and J 9 bases; bases outside gene matches: 12. Germline V gives CDR1 SGHVS, CDR2 FQNEAQ. The CDR3 sequence is CASSPGTGPTGQYF. The CDR3 bases are TGTGCCAGCAGTCCCGGGACAGGGCCTACGGGGCAGTACTTC. Full variable domain (remainder filled in from reference TRBV7-8 and TRBJ2-7): GAGVSQSPRYKVAKRGQDVALRCDPISGHVSLFWYQQALGQGPEFLTYFQNEAQLDKSGLPSDRFFAERPEGSVSTLKIQRTQQEDSAVYLCASSPGTGPTGQYFGPGTRLTVT.

This chain connects TRBV10-3 to TRBJ1-3, with D maybe TRBD1 (6 bases). Per the germline V gene, CDR1 is ENHRY and CDR2 is SYGVKD. This CDR3 has 12 amino acids. The germline V and J ends were trimmed by 11 bases and 4 bases, with 12 bases remaining between them. The CDR3 DNA sequence: TGTGCCTCCACAGGGAGAGGAAACACCATATATTTT. Encoded protein: CASTGRGNTIYF.

This sequence joins TRBV7-2 and TRBJ1-2; tentatively, D is TRBD1 (6 bases). This CDR3 is 14 amino acids long. Germline CDR1 and CDR2: SGHTA and FQGNSA. Between the trimmed V and J ends, which lost 6 bases and 5 bases, there was a span of 16 bases. CDR3 loop: CASRPTTGPYGYTF. In DNA form, the CDR3 reads TGTGCCAGCAGACCTACGACAGGTCCTTATGGCTACACCTTC.

The chain links TRBV7-6 to TRBJ2-1, with TRBD2 matching 8 bases. CDR1 SGHVS and CDR2 FNYEAQ come from the germline V gene. The CDR3 has 14 residues. Trimming cost V 4 bases and J 4 bases; bases outside gene matches: 3. The CDR3 reads CASSSLAGYNEQFF. The CDR3 nucleotides are TGTGCCAGCAGCTCGTTAGCGGGATACAATGAGCAGTTCTTC.

V gene TRBV6-1 combines with J gene TRBJ1-1, with TRBD1 as a possible D gene (5 bases). Between the trimmed V and J ends, which lost 0 bases and 7 bases, there was a span of 9 bases. This CDR3 is built from 13 residues. From germline, CDR1 is MNHNS and CDR2 SASEGT. The CDR3 region has the DNA TGTGCCAGCAGTGAAGCGGGGCGGCGTGAAGCTTTCTTT. Residues: CASSEAGRREAFF.

V and J are TRBV2 and TRBJ2-2; D perhaps matches TRBD2 (6 bases). The ends were cut back, 0 bases at V and 1 base at J, with 9 bases in the middle. Germline values: CDR1 SNHLY, CDR2 FYNNEI. The CDR3 spans 16 residues. CDR3 protein: CASSEAQAGNTGELFF. CDR3 nucleotides: TGTGCCAGCAGTGAAGCGCAAGCGGGGAACACCGGGGAGCTGTTTTTT.

The chain has TRBV6-5 and TRBJ1-6; D not certain. The length of the CDR3 is 12 residues. Between the trimmed V and J ends, which lost 5 bases and 5 bases, there was a span of 4 bases. Per the germline V gene, CDR1 is MNHEY and CDR2 is SVGAGI. This CDR3 reads CASSQNNSPLHF. Written as DNA, the CDR3 is TGTGCCAGCAGTCAGAATAATTCACCCCTCCACTTT.